These T cell receptor beta chains were read from a single sample in a study of T cell changes during pregnancy in multiple sclerosis. Only in-frame clones appear in the TCRdb table, and some are missing; sequencing was by immunoSEQ multiplex PCR. The sample holds tens of thousands of clones, about nine tenths seen once. Specimen: CD4+ T cells from peripheral blood mononuclear cells, collected in the third trimester of pregnancy. The receptors come from a female donor in good health, enrolled as a control in a pregnancy study. Both conserved end residues are part of each CDR3. The D gene is left open where the match is weak. Rows give clone size only sometimes, using once, few, many, or a class for an expanded clone.

>NA|NA|TRBV9|TRBJ1-6
TGTGCCAGCAGCGTAGCTACGGGAGGTGGGTCACCCCTCCACTTT
CASSVATGGGSPLHF
>TRBD1|NA|TRBV7-3|TRBJ1-1
TGTGCCAGCAACGCGGGGGGCCCGACAGGGAGGGCTGAAGCTTTCTTT
CASNAGGPTGRAEAFF
>NA|NA|TRBV29-1|TRBJ2-3
TGCAGCGTTGACTACACAGATACGCAGTATTTT
CSVDYTDTQYF
>TRBD2|NA|TRBV6-4|TRBJ2-1
TGTGCCAGCAGTGACTCCGCGGGGGGGTACTACAATGAGCAGTTCTTC
CASSDSAGGYYNEQFF
>NA|NA|TRBV15|TRBJ2-5
TGTGCCACCAGCAGGAGAGGAGGGAACCAAGAGACCCAGTACTTC
CATSRRGGNQETQYF
>NA|NA|TRBV18|TRBJ2-1
TGTGCCAGCTCACCGCAGGATCTCTACAATGAGCAGTTCTTC
CASSPQDLYNEQFF
>NA|once|TRBV6-5|TRBJ1-3
TGTGCCAGCAGTCTACAGCAGGGCGTTCGAAACACCATATATTTT
CASSLQQGVRNTIYF
>NA|NA|TRBV30|TRBJ1-1
TGTGCCTGGAGTGTAACCCCCGTGAGGGACACTGAAGCTTTCTTT
CAWSVTPVRDTEAFF
>NA|NA|TRBV10-3|TRBJ2-7
TGTGCCATCGGCAGGTTGCTACTAGGCTACTACGAGCAGTACTTC
CAIGRLLLGYYEQYF
>TRBD1|once|TRBV7-9|TRBJ2-7
TGTGCCAGCAGTACACCCCCGGGACAGGGGTGGCACGAGCAGTACTTC
CASSTPPGQGWHEQYF
>TRBD2|once|TRBV7-2|TRBJ2-3
TGTGCCAGCAGCTTAGTTGGGGCTAGCGGGATGGGTACGCAGTATTTT
CASSLVGASGMGTQYF
>TRBD1|medium-sized|TRBV6-5|TRBJ1-2
TGTGCCAGCAGTTTAACAGGGGACGTCTTGTATGGCTACACCTTC
CASSLTGDVLYGYTF
>TRBD2|NA|TRBV11-2|TRBJ2-5
TGTGCCAGCAGTCGCACTAGCGGCAAAGAGACCCAGTACTTC
CASSRTSGKETQYF
>TRBD2|NA|TRBV7-3|TRBJ2-3
TGTGCCAGCAGCCTCCTAGCGGGAGGAGGGACAGATACGCAGTATTTT
CASSLLAGGGTDTQYF
>TRBD1|NA|TRBV15|TRBJ1-2
TGTGCCACCAGCAGGACTGGACAGGGAGCAGGCTACACCTTC
CATSRTGQGAGYTF
>NA|NA|TRBV4-2|TRBJ2-3
TGTGCCAGCAGCCAAGCCTTCGGTTCAGATACGCAGTATTTT
CASSQAFGSDTQYF
>NA|NA|TRBV29-1|TRBJ2-7
TGCAGCGTTGTACAACACTACGAGCAGTACTTC
CSVVQHYEQYF
>NA|NA|TRBV20-1|TRBJ1-2
TGCAGTGCTGCGCCCGGGATTGGCTACACCTTC
CSAAPGIGYTF
>NA|NA|TRBV4-1|TRBJ1-2
TGCGCCAGCAGCCAAGCAACGTTGTTGGGGGCCTATGGCTACACCTTC
CASSQATLLGAYGYTF
>TRBD1|NA|TRBV7-9|TRBJ2-1
TGTGCCAGCAACCTCAATGGACAGGGAAGCGGCAATGAGCAGTTCTTC
CASNLNGQGSGNEQFF
>NA|NA|TRBV19|TRBJ2-7
TGTGCCAGTAGTCCCACAGGATCCTACGAGCAGTACTTC
CASSPTGSYEQYF
>TRBD1|NA|TRBV9|TRBJ2-7
TGTGCCAGCAGCGGAGCTACAGGGGGATGGAACGAGCAGTACTTC
CASSGATGGWNEQYF
>TRBD1|NA|TRBV9|TRBJ2-2
TGTGCCAGCAGCGCCGCGGGACAGGGAAGGGGGGAGCTGTTTTTT
CASSAAGQGRGELFF
>NA|NA|TRBV11-2|TRBJ2-1
TGTGCCAGCAGCCCCGGGATGGGCTCCTACAATGAGCAGTTCTTC
CASSPGMGSYNEQFF
>TRBD1|once|TRBV7-2|TRBJ2-7
TGTGCCAGCAGCAGAGACAGGGGGTGGCCCGAGCAGTACTTC
CASSRDRGWPEQYF
>NA|NA|TRBV7-9|TRBJ1-2
TGTGCCAGCAGCTTAGTTAAGCGGTCTAACTATGGCTACACCTTC
CASSLVKRSNYGYTF
>NA|NA|TRBV7-8|TRBJ1-2
TGTGCCAGCAGCTTACAGGGTAACTATGGCTACACCTTC
CASSLQGNYGYTF
>TRBD1|NA|TRBV7-9|TRBJ1-4
TGTGCCAGCAGCTTAGCGGGGACAGGTCCCGAAAAACTGTTTTTT
CASSLAGTGPEKLFF
>TRBD1|few|TRBV28|TRBJ2-2
TGTGCCAGCAGTCTAGGGGGCGCATACACCGGGGAGCTGTTTTTT
CASSLGGAYTGELFF
>TRBD2|NA|TRBV10-3|TRBJ2-1
TGTGCCATCATGAAGGGAGGACTAGCCGCCCTCTCAAATGAGCAGTTCTTC
CAIMKGGLAALSNEQFF
>TRBD2|once|TRBV5-1|TRBJ2-2
TGCGCCAGCAGCTTGGCCGGGGGACTAAACACCGGGGAGCTGTTTTTT
CASSLAGGLNTGELFF
>TRBD2|NA|TRBV9|TRBJ2-3
TGTGCCAGCAGCGTAGATCTTAGCGGGGGAACAGATACGCAGTATTTT
CASSVDLSGGTDTQYF
>NA|NA|TRBV21-1|TRBJ1-6
TGTGCCAGCACGCGACAGGGAATTTCACCCCTCCACTTT
CASTRQGISPLHF
>NA|NA|TRBV4-2|TRBJ2-4
TGTGCCAGCAGTCCAAACGGCGGGGTTCGATCCAAAAACATTCAGTACTTC
CASSPNGGVRSKNIQYF
>NA|NA|TRBV2|TRBJ2-1
TGTGCCAGCAGTCCCGCGAGCTTAGGAGTTTTAAGTCCCAATGAGCAGTTCTTC
CASSPASLGVLSPNEQFF
>NA|NA|TRBV6-5|TRBJ2-3
TGTGCCAGCAGACAGGGCGGTAGCACAGATACGCAGTATTTT
CASRQGGSTDTQYF
>NA|NA|TRBV30|TRBJ2-1
TGTGCCTGGAGTGGGGTGCCTGGGGCTGAGCAGTTCTTC
CAWSGVPGAEQFF
>TRBD1|NA|TRBV25-1|TRBJ1-4
TGTGCCAGCTCCAGGGGGAGCAATGAAAAACTGTTTTTT
CASSRGSNEKLFF
>TRBD1|NA|TRBV7-2|TRBJ1-4
TGTGCCAGCAGCCCCCACAGGGGTGGGGAAAAACTGTTTTTT
CASSPHRGGEKLFF
>TRBD2|NA|TRBV7-3|TRBJ2-1
TGTGCCAGCAGCACCGCGACTAGCGGGAGTCGACAGTTCTTC
CASSTATSGSRQFF
>TRBD1|NA|TRBV15|TRBJ1-6
TGTGCCACCAGCAGAGATGGTCAGGGGGGAAAGAATTCACCCCTCCACTTT
CATSRDGQGGKNSPLHF
>NA|NA|TRBV27|TRBJ2-2
TGTGCCAGCAGCCGGCGCGGCACCGGGGAGCTGTTTTTT
CASSRRGTGELFF
>TRBD2|NA|TRBV2|TRBJ2-3
TGTGCCAGCAGTGGGGCGGGGAGCGGGGGAGATACGCAGTATTTT
CASSGAGSGGDTQYF
>TRBD1|NA|TRBV27|TRBJ1-6
TGTGCCAGCAGTGAACGACAGGGCCCGGCGTCACCCCTCCACTTT
CASSERQGPASPLHF
>TRBD2|NA|TRBV5-6|TRBJ2-1
TGTGCCAGCAGCTTCGTTGAACTAGCGGGTCGTGAGCAGTTCTTC
CASSFVELAGREQFF
>TRBD2|NA|TRBV10-3|TRBJ2-7
TGTGCCATCAGAAACGGGACTAGCCTAGGCGAGCAGTACTTC
CAIRNGTSLGEQYF
>TRBD2|once|TRBV4-2|TRBJ2-3
TGTGCCAGCAGCCAAGTTGGGGGAGGGATCGCAGATACGCAGTATTTT
CASSQVGGGIADTQYF
>TRBD2|once|TRBV7-2|TRBJ2-1
TGTGCCAGCAGCCCGGGACTAGCGGGAGCCTACAATGAGCAGTTCTTC
CASSPGLAGAYNEQFF
>NA|NA|TRBV5-1|TRBJ1-1
TGCGCCAGCAGTTCCCAGAACACTGAAGCTTTCTTT
CASSSQNTEAFF
>NA|NA|TRBV4-3|TRBJ1-6
TGCGCCAGCAGCCAAAAATCCGGCGGGAATTCACCCCTCCACTTT
CASSQKSGGNSPLHF
>NA|once|TRBV4-3|TRBJ2-3
TGCGCCAGCAGCCAGGACCCCACGGCCGGGGTGTCGCAGTATTTT
CASSQDPTAGVSQYF
>NA|NA|TRBV9|TRBJ2-5
TGTGCCAGCAGCGTAAGAAGAGCGGCTGGGGTAGAGACCCAGTACTTC
CASSVRRAAGVETQYF